This section outlines one T cell receptor beta chain sequence together with its context. Its antigen is not known. These data originate in a study of vaccination effects on CD4 cells after COVID-19. Antigen-specific CD4+ T cells were first expanded with viral peptide pools by the ViraFEST assay and only then sequenced. Subsequent to approximately 9 days of culture, CD4+ T cells were isolated. Two-dose vaccination with either BNT162b2 or mRNA-1273 was given to the participants. In germline, CDR1 is ENHRY, CDR2 SYGVKD. V lost 4 bases to trimming and J lost 5 bases; unmatched junction nucleotides: 7. There are 14 residues in the CDR3. Produced via immunoSEQ multiplex PCR; TCRdb's table is partial and in-frame only. The sample includes about 30,000 clones, over 70% of them seen just once.

Sequencing used CD4+ T cells from PBMCs cultured with HCoV-229E spike peptides, obtained after COVID-19 vaccination. The chain employs TRBV10-3 and TRBJ2-5, with 7 bases aligning to TRBD1. The receptor was isolated from a human donor who received a COVID-19 vaccine. In nucleotides, the CDR3 is TGTGCCATCAGTGGGAGACAGGGAACGGAGACCCAGTACTTC. Translation: CAISGRQGTETQYF.